The 8 T cell receptor beta chains below were found in one sample sequenced in a study of T cell changes during pregnancy in multiple sclerosis. Measured with immunoSEQ multiplex PCR; TCRdb has only the in-frame clones, and not every one. This sample has tens of thousands of clones, with over 85% found just once. The source was CD8+ T cells from peripheral blood mononuclear cells, collected in the second trimester of pregnancy. The receptors here all came from a female donor with multiple sclerosis, enrolled in a pregnancy study.

This rearrangement joins TRBV7-9 to TRBJ1-3; 10 bases map to TRBD1. CDR1 is SEHNR, CDR2 FQNEAQ, per germline (reference sequence). The CDR3 has 17 amino acids. V was clipped by 3 bases and J by 2 bases; unmatched bases: 7. The CDR3 sequence: CASSLLEGTGAGNTIYF. The CDR3 DNA reads TGTGCCAGCAGCTTGTTAGAGGGGACAGGGGCTGGAAACACCATATATTTT.

V usage is TRBV5-4 and J usage is TRBJ1-2; tentative D call: TRBD1 (6 bases). The ends were cut back, 2 bases at V and 2 bases at J, with 7 bases in the middle. CDR3 length: 13 amino acids. Germline CDR1 SGHNT, CDR2 YYREEE (reference sequence). The CDR3 region is CASSFGTNYGYTF. CDR3 sequence (DNA): TGTGCCAGCAGCTTCGGGACAAACTATGGCTACACCTTC.

This clone appeared a few times. CDR3 protein: CASSPGTGEQYF. CDR3 DNA: TGTGCCAGCAGTCCCGGGACAGGGGAACAGTACTTC. The chain links TRBV27 to TRBJ2-7, with 10 bases aligning to TRBD1. CDR3 size: 12 residues. The ends lost 5 bases at V and 10 bases at J; junction bases unmatched: 5. CDR1 and CDR2 (germline): MNHEY, SMNVEV (reference sequence).

This rearrangement joins TRBV4-1 to TRBJ1-2, with no clear D. The CDR3 runs to 15 residues. Between the trimmed V and J ends, which lost 0 bases and 2 bases, there was a span of 10 bases. From germline, CDR1 is MGHRA and CDR2 YSYEKL. CDR3 loop: CASSQDTVINYGYTF. CDR3 bases: TGCGCCAGCAGCCAAGATACAGTTATAAACTATGGCTACACCTTC.

This chain uses TRBV6-6 with TRBJ2-7; D not certain. With 0 bases removed from V and 2 bases from J, the gap between germline ends came to 5 bases. Germline V gene data show CDR1 as MNHNY and CDR2 as SVGAGI (reference sequence). The CDR3 consists of 13 residues. CDR3 residues: CASSYSDTYEQYF. DNA of the CDR3: TGTGCCAGCAGTTACTCTGACACCTACGAGCAGTACTTC.

The rearrangement uses TRBV19 and TRBJ1-3, with 9 bases lining up with TRBD1. Germline V gene sequence: CDR1 LNHDA, CDR2 SQIVND (reference sequence). The CDR3 loop spans 16 amino acids. Germline trimming cut 5 bases from V and 4 bases from J; bases unmatched to any gene: 9. CDR3 region: CASSSKQGAGGNTIYF. The CDR3 DNA sequence: TGTGCCAGTAGTTCCAAACAGGGGGCCGGGGGAAACACCATATATTTT. Looking up the rest from reference TRBV19 and TRBJ1-3 gives the full variable domain: DGGITQSPKYLFRKEGQNVTLSCEQNLNHDAMYWYRQDPGQGLRLIYYSQIVNDFQKGDIAEGYSVSREKKESFPLTVTSAQKNPTAFYLCASSSKQGAGGNTIYFGEGSWLTVV.

The chain combines TRBV27 with TRBJ2-3, with 10 bases matching TRBD1. V dropped 0 bases and J dropped 5; count of bases not matched to a gene: 5. This CDR3 is 16 amino acids long. Germline V gives CDR1 MNHEY, CDR2 SMNVEV (reference sequence). The CDR3 coding sequence is TGTGCCAGCAGTTTATCTGGGACAGGGGTAGGAGATACGCAGTATTTT. Its protein is CASSLSGTGVGDTQYF.

The chain has TRBV7-3 and TRBJ2-5; 13 bases align to TRBD2. This CDR3 contains 15 residues. In germline, CDR1 is SGHTA, CDR2 FQGTGA. The V segment lost 4 bases and the J segment 4 bases; nucleotides outside the gene matches: 3. The CDR3 region is CASSYGLAGVETQYF. The CDR3 DNA reads TGTGCCAGCAGCTACGGACTAGCGGGAGTAGAGACCCAGTACTTC.